A single sample is the source of the 14 T cell receptor beta chains below, sequenced in a study of T cells in Graves' hyperthyroidism and ophthalmopathy. Amplified regions were TCR beta CDR3 sequences from RNA transcripts. Using the HTBI primer set, a first-round RT-PCR was run on the TCR CDR3. One entry per CDR3 protein results from TCRdb running MiXCR on the multiplex PCR reads. This sample has around 620,000 distinct CDR3 sequences; around 15% occur once, and the top ten carry around 4%. The sequenced sample was blood. These receptors were collected from a woman in her thirties with Graves' hyperthyroidism.

Regarding this clonotype: The junction departs from germline at one end; a sequencing error may be responsible. As DNA, the CDR3 is TGTGCCAGTAGCATAGCGGGAGGATTCTCCTACGAGCAGTACTTC. Its translation is CASSIAGGFSYEQYF. The chain recombines TRBV19 with TRBJ2-7; 10 nucleotides agree with TRBD2. Germline V gives CDR1 LNHDA, CDR2 SQIVND (reference sequence). The CDR3 runs 15 residues.

The CDR3 reads CSARDLMRETGVYEQYF. In DNA form, the CDR3 reads TGCAGTGCTAGAGATCTCATGCGGGAGACAGGAGTCTACGAGCAGTACTTC. This chain joins TRBV20-1 and TRBJ2-7; tentative D call: TRBD2 (7 bases). CDR1 is DFQATT, CDR2 SNEGSKA, per germline (reference sequence). With 0 bases removed from V and 3 bases from J, the gap between germline ends came to 21 bases. The CDR3 covers 17 residues.

This clonotype turned up a few times. The J gene is TRBJ2-7, the V gene TRBV10-3, with a tentative D call TRBD1 (5 bases). This CDR3 has 15 amino acids. V lost 3 bases and J 3 bases, leaving 15 bases between the germline ends. CDR1 is ENHRY, CDR2 SYGVKD, per germline. CDR3 bases: TGTGCCATCAGTGATGGAGACAGATCTCGCTACGAGCAGTACTTC. Amino acid sequence: CAISDGDRSRYEQYF.

This chain connects TRBV20-1 to TRBJ2-1, with 9 bases identical to TRBD1. The ends lost 5 bases at V and 7 bases at J; junction bases unmatched: 9. The CDR3 runs to 14 residues. Germline CDR1 reads DFQATT; CDR2 reads SNEGSKA (reference sequence). CDR3 in DNA: TGCAGTGCTCCTCGGACAGGGGACGGTAATGAGCAGTTCTTC. This codes for CSAPRTGDGNEQFF.

This clonotype was recorded at least ten times. The genes are TRBV9 and TRBJ2-7; the match to TRBD1 covers 12 bases. Germline CDR1 reads SGDLS; CDR2 reads YYNGEE. The ends lost 3 bases at V and 6 bases at J; junction bases unmatched: 7. The CDR3 has 15 residues. CDR3 in amino acids: CASSGGGQGAVEQYF. In nucleotides, the CDR3 is TGTGCCAGCAGCGGTGGGGGACAGGGGGCCGTCGAGCAGTACTTC.

This clonotype occurred many times. This chain uses TRBV5-1 with TRBJ1-1; D gene ambiguous. The CDR3 length is 14 residues. V lost 1 base to trimming and J lost 2 bases, with 9 bases between them. Per the germline V gene, CDR1 is SGHRS and CDR2 is YFSETQ. CDR3 region: CASSLFNLNTEAFF. CDR3 nucleotide sequence: TGCGCCAGCAGCTTGTTTAACCTAAACACTGAAGCTTTCTTT.

With respect to this clonotype: Given a much more abundant clone one base away, this may be a read error. The chain joins TRBV6-1 to TRBJ2-7; 10 nucleotides align to TRBD2. J lost 5 bases, V lost 2 bases, and 3 bases had no gene match. This CDR3 has 14 amino acids. Germline values: CDR1 MNHNS, CDR2 SASEGT. CDR3 loop: CASSEPSGRDEQYF. The CDR3 DNA is TGTGCCAGCAGTGAACCTAGCGGGAGAGACGAGCAGTACTTC.

As to this clonotype: A read error may account for a junction end that differs from germline. V gene TRBV12-3 or TRBV12-4 combines with J gene TRBJ1-5; D is unresolved. The CDR3 contains 18 residues. The CDR3 DNA is TGTACCAGCAGTAAGTTCGGAGGTGGAGGCTATAGCAATCAGCCCCAGCATTTT. Amino acids: CTSSKFGGGGYSNQPQHF.

At least ten counts were recorded for this clonotype. The V gene is TRBV28, the J gene TRBJ2-3; the D call may be TRBD1 or TRBD2 (5 bases each). The V end lost 3 bases, the J end lost 2 bases, and 12 bases lay between the germline ends. Germline V CDR1 and CDR2: MDHEN, SYDVKM. CDR3 length: 15 amino acids. The CDR3 coding sequence is TGTGCCAGCAGTTTTGGGGACGCATACACAGATACGCAGTATTTT. Translation gives CASSFGDAYTDTQYF.

The J gene is TRBJ2-7, the V gene TRBV7-2; 9 positions match TRBD1. The CDR3 sequence is 13 residues long. Germline assignment: CDR1 SGHTA and CDR2 FQGNSA. The junction had 5 bases not matched to a gene; V was cut back by 4 bases and J by 7 bases. The CDR3 sequence is CASSSGQGREQYF. Here the CDR3 DNA reads TGTGCCAGCAGCTCAGGACAGGGGAGGGAGCAGTACTTC.

Remarks on this clonotype: This sequence may be a read error, since a much larger clone differs from it by one base. The CDR3: CASGFGLPKNIQYF. The CDR3 DNA follows: TGTGCCAGCGGCTTCGGACTGCCTAAAAACATTCAGTACTTC. The chain carries TRBV7-2 and TRBJ2-4; possibly TRBD2 for D (5 bases). The CDR3 sequence is 14 residues long. Germline V CDR1 and CDR2: SGHTA, FQGNSA. The full variable domain, with the rest looked up from reference TRBV7-2 and TRBJ2-4, is GAGVSQSPSNKVTEKGKDVELRCDPISGHTALYWYRQSLGQGLEFLIYFQGNSAPDKSGLPSDRFSAERTGGSVSTLTIQRTQQEDSAVYLCASGFGLPKNIQYFGAGTRLSVL.

The chain employs TRBV30 and TRBJ2-1; tentative D call: TRBD2 (7 bases). The CDR3 totals 12 residues. Trimming took off 3 bases at V and 11 bases at J, with 14 bases between the two ends. Looked up from germline, CDR1 is GTSNPN and CDR2 is SVGIG (reference sequence). DNA of the CDR3: TGTGCCTGGAGCCGGGGGGCGGGAAAGCAGTTCTTC. Translating gives CAWSRGAGKQFF.

This clonotype came up many times. The V gene is TRBV7-6, the J gene TRBJ2-1, with D uncertain. Germline lookup yields CDR1 SGHVS and CDR2 FNYEAQ. CDR3 length: 15 residues. V lost 1 base and J 4 bases, leaving 11 bases between the germline ends. The CDR3 is CASSLVPGLYNEQFF. The CDR3 region has the DNA TGTGCCAGCAGCTTAGTTCCTGGCCTGTACAATGAGCAGTTCTTC.

In its sample, this clonotype was seen a few times. The chain is built from TRBV9 and TRBJ2-7; D gene uncertain. V lost 1 base and J lost 2, with 16 bases in between. CDR1 and CDR2 (germline): SGDLS, YYNGEE. The CDR3 totals 16 residues. CDR3 in DNA: TGTGCCAGCAGCGTAAGATTTGAGGCCCCCCCCTACGAGCAGTACTTC. It is translated as CASSVRFEAPPYEQYF.